This T cell receptor beta chain emerged from a study of blood T cell repertoires in COVID-19. Study-wide background: Some COVID-19 samples were acute and others convalescent; all came from the United States, Italy and Spain. In each case, the material was cDNA or gDNA derived from T cells, B-cell-depleted T cells, or PBMCs.

Study processing details: Amplifying reference gene primers gave estimates of nucleated cell counts. Profiling relied on immunoSEQ multiplex PCR, and the TCRdb table lists in-frame clones only, not all of them. That table is the source of V, J and clone size, and D and trimming were worked out from the DNA. The sample shows roughly 180,000 clones, around 85% of them seen only once. V dropped 7 bases and J dropped 2 bases, with 17 bases sitting between them. CDR3 length: 15 residues. Looked up from germline, CDR1 is LNHNV and CDR2 is YYDKDF (reference sequence). Material: peripheral blood. The clonotype was recovered from a man between 65 and 79 years old with active or convalescent COVID-19. V is TRBV15 and J is TRBJ2-5; a weak D match, TRBD1 (6 bases). The CDR3 nucleotides are TGTGCCACCAAGCTTGACAGGCCACGGCAAGAGACCCAGTACTTC. Amino acid sequence: CATKLDRPRQETQYF.